The next 3 T cell receptor beta chains were all read from a single sample in a study of T cell responses to AZD1222 COVID-19 vaccine. Clones were sequenced by immunoSEQ multiplex PCR, and TCRdb holds only the in-frame ones, with some missing. The sample includes tens of thousands of clones, around 81% of them seen just once. The input for sequencing was peripheral blood, taken on day 0 of AZD1222 vaccination. These receptors were taken from an adult in good health.

The chain combines TRBV4-1 with TRBJ2-1; 7 bases map to TRBD2. The CDR3 runs to 16 residues. Germline-derived CDR1 and CDR2 are MGHRA and YSYEKL. The trim removed 0 bases at V and 4 bases at J, leaving 6 bases unmatched. CDR3 nucleotides: TGCGCCAGCAGCCAAGATGTTAGCGGGCTGTACAATGAGCAGTTCTTC. This gives the protein CASSQDVSGLYNEQFF.

The chain carries TRBV14 and TRBJ1-4, with 7 positions matching TRBD1. Trimming removed 4 bases from V and 7 bases from J; junction bases left unmatched: 6. There are 14 residues in the CDR3. The germline V gene has CDR1 SGHDN and CDR2 FVKESK. CDR3 protein: CASSRRQGGEKLFF. CDR3 DNA sequence: TGTGCCAGCAGCCGAAGACAGGGCGGTGAAAAACTGTTTTTT.

The chain has TRBV28 and TRBJ1-6, with D possibly matching TRBD1 (5 bases). CDR1 and CDR2 (germline): MDHEN, SYDVKM. With 8 bases removed from V and 2 bases from J, the gap between germline ends came to 7 bases. This CDR3 spans 13 amino acids. CDR3 in amino acids: CASGGAYNSPLHF. DNA for the CDR3: TGTGCCAGCGGGGGGGCCTATAATTCACCCCTCCACTTT.